A single sample is the source of the 32 T cell receptor beta chains below, sequenced in a study of graft-versus-host responses after intestinal transplantation. For these TCRs, the target antigens are not known. Sequenced by immunoSEQ multiplex PCR; TCRdb stores in-frame clones only, minus some. In the table there are roughly 51,000 clones, more than 70% of which are singletons. Sequenced material: unstimulated CD4+ T cells sorted from spleen or lymph node cells, taken before transplant. The receptors were gathered from a human donor who was the organ donor for an intestinal transplant.

The rearrangement links TRBV18 to TRBJ1-1; 8 bases agree with TRBD1. The V and J ends lost 3 bases and 10 bases, in that order; junction bases with no gene match: 4. The CDR3 is made up of 12 amino acids. Germline assignment: CDR1 KGHSH and CDR2 LQKENI. CDR3 coding DNA: TGTGCCAGCTCACCGACACAGGGGGGAGCTTTCTTT. It encodes CASSPTQGGAFF.

The rearrangement uses TRBV28 and TRBJ2-7, with a tentative D call TRBD1 (5 bases). This CDR3 comprises 16 residues. V was shortened by 6 bases and J by 0 bases, with 18 bases between the two germline ends. From germline, CDR1 is MDHEN and CDR2 SYDVKM. The chain's CDR3 is CASSPLPGFSSYEQYF. In DNA form, the CDR3 reads TGTGCCAGCAGCCCTCTCCCAGGGTTTTCCTCCTACGAGCAGTACTTC.

V gene TRBV28 combines with J gene TRBJ2-1, with 12 bases matching TRBD2. The junction had 13 bases not matched to a gene; V was cut back by 7 bases and J by 6 bases. The CDR3 loop spans 17 amino acids. Germline values: CDR1 MDHEN, CDR2 SYDVKM. CDR3 DNA sequence: TGTGCCAGCAATCTAAGGCTACTAGCGGGAGGTGGCAATGAGCAGTTCTTC. Translating gives CASNLRLLAGGGNEQFF.

The chain is built from TRBV12-5 and TRBJ2-2; possible D gene TRBD1, 6 bases. Germline CDR1 LGHNT, CDR2 FRNRAP. V lost 6 bases and J lost 4, with 18 bases in between. This CDR3 contains 16 residues. The CDR3 sequence: CASGQLTGSGTGELFF. In DNA form, the CDR3 reads TGTGCTAGTGGCCAACTTACAGGGTCTGGCACCGGGGAGCTGTTTTTT.

The count of this clone is one. One end of the junction is discordant with germline, which a read error may explain. The gene calls are TRBV28 and TRBJ2-5, with 8 positions matching TRBD1. CDR3 size: 15 residues. From germline, CDR1 is MDHEN and CDR2 SYDVKM. CDR3 in amino acids: CAGSAGQGPQETQYF. The CDR3 DNA reads TGTGCCGGCAGTGCAGGACAGGGCCCCCAAGAGACCCAGTACTTC. Variable domain in full (rest from reference TRBV28 and TRBJ2-5): DVKVTQSSRYLVKRTGEKVFLECVQDMDHENMFWYRQDPGLGLRLIYFSYDVKMKEKGDIPEGYSVSREKKERFSLILESASTNQTSMYLCAGSAGQGPQETQYFGPGTRLLVL.

This clone was seen only once. The rearrangement joins TRBV28 to TRBJ2-3; the match to TRBD1 covers 8 bases. The trim removed 3 bases at V and 3 bases at J, leaving 5 bases unmatched. Germline CDR1 reads MDHEN; CDR2 reads SYDVKM. This CDR3 has 15 residues. The DNA of the CDR3 is TGTGCCAGCAGTTTGGCAGGGGGCGGGACAGATACGCAGTATTTT. It codes for CASSLAGGGTDTQYF.

The V gene is TRBV28, the J gene TRBJ1-1; TRBD1 matches 8 bases. CDR1 MDHEN and CDR2 SYDVKM come from the germline V gene. CDR3 length: 15 residues. J gave up 7 bases and V 10 bases, and 17 bases lay outside the gene matches. This chain's CDR3 is CATLADRARAGEAFF. As DNA, the CDR3 is TGTGCCACCCTTGCGGACAGGGCTAGGGCGGGTGAAGCTTTCTTT.

V gene TRBV7-3 combines with J gene TRBJ2-3; possible D gene TRBD2, 5 bases. The germline CDR1 and CDR2 sequences are SGHTA and FQGTGA. V dropped 3 bases and J dropped 1 base, with 8 bases sitting between them. The length of the CDR3 is 14 residues. The CDR3 DNA follows: TGTGCCAGCAGCTTCCTCGGGGGCACAGATACGCAGTATTTT. The encoded protein is CASSFLGGTDTQYF.

The chain combines TRBV18 with TRBJ1-4, with TRBD1 identical over 8 bases. The V segment lost 0 bases and the J segment 2 bases; nucleotides outside the gene matches: 2. From germline, CDR1 is KGHSH and CDR2 LQKENI. The CDR3 is made up of 16 amino acids. CDR3 sequence reads: CASSPPDRATNEKLFF. The CDR3 DNA is TGTGCCAGCTCACCACCGGACAGGGCTACTAATGAAAAACTGTTTTTT.

The J gene is TRBJ2-3, the V gene TRBV7-3, with TRBD2 matching over 7 bases. CDR1 and CDR2 (germline): SGHTA, FQGTGA. The CDR3 is 15 amino acids. With 3 bases clipped from V and 0 bases from J, the junction kept 3 bases outside the gene matches. The CDR3 here is CASSFDSGSTDTQYF. CDR3 DNA: TGTGCCAGCAGCTTCGATAGCGGGAGCACAGATACGCAGTATTTT.

V and J are TRBV13 and TRBJ2-5; 11 bases map to TRBD2. The J segment lost 4 bases and the V segment lost 6 bases, leaving 13 bases of the junction unmatched. Germline values: CDR1 PRHDT, CDR2 FYEKMQ (reference sequence). This CDR3 has 17 amino acids. The CDR3 DNA follows: TGTGCCAGCAGTAAAGGGGGGCTAGCGGGGGGACCAGAGACCCAGTACTTC. It specifies CASSKGGLAGGPETQYF.

The CDR3 DNA is TGTGCCAGCAGTTTAACAGGGGGCGCTCAGGAAAAACTGTTTTTT. Amino acid sequence: CASSLTGGAQEKLFF. The V gene is TRBV28, the J gene TRBJ1-4; 9 nucleotides align to TRBD1. The CDR3 has 15 amino acids. Per germline, CDR1 MDHEN and CDR2 SYDVKM. Unmatched junction bases numbered 6, after V lost 2 bases and J lost 8 bases.

V usage is TRBV5-1 and J usage is TRBJ1-5; D not resolved. This CDR3 comprises 13 residues. V lost 4 bases and J lost 6, with 11 bases in between. Germline lookup yields CDR1 SGHRS and CDR2 YFSETQ. CDR3 bases: TGCGCCAGCAGCCAAAGCGCGGGTCAGCCCCAGCATTTT. The encoded protein is CASSQSAGQPQHF.

Only one count was recorded for this clone. This chain connects TRBV4-1 to TRBJ1-1, with D tentatively TRBD1 (5 bases). V was trimmed by 0 bases and J by 0 bases, leaving 5 bases between them. The germline V gene has CDR1 MGHRA and CDR2 YSYEKL. The CDR3 contains 14 residues. Written as DNA, the CDR3 is TGCGCCAGCAGCCAAGAACAGGTGAACACTGAAGCTTTCTTT. It specifies CASSQEQVNTEAFF.

V and J are TRBV28 and TRBJ2-7; 16 bases fit TRBD2. In germline, CDR1 is MDHEN, CDR2 SYDVKM. This CDR3 is 16 amino acids long. The J segment lost 9 bases and the V segment lost 5 bases, leaving 10 bases of the junction unmatched. CDR3 sequence (DNA): TGTGCCAGCAGTATCCCGGGACTAGCGGGAGGGCAGGGGCAGTACTTC. This encodes CASSIPGLAGGQGQYF.

This chain joins TRBV10-3 and TRBJ2-1, with 12 bases identical to TRBD2. CDR1 is ENHRY, CDR2 SYGVKD, per germline. V shed 6 bases and J 3 bases; nucleotides not matched to a gene: 3. The CDR3 length is 15 residues. The CDR3 loop is CAIRTSGSNYNEQFF. In DNA, the CDR3 is TGTGCCATCAGGACTAGCGGGAGCAACTACAATGAGCAGTTCTTC.

Details on this clone: Other DNA sequences from this sample encode an identical CDR3 as well. This rearrangement joins TRBV11-3 to TRBJ1-1; tentatively, D is TRBD1 (6 bases). Deletions cut 2 bases from V and 4 bases from J, with 8 bases between. The germline V gene encodes CDR1 SGHNT and CDR2 YENEEA. This CDR3 spans 13 amino acids. CDR3 amino acids: CASSLQGSTEAFF. The DNA for the CDR3 is TGTGCCAGCAGCTTACAGGGGAGCACTGAAGCTTTCTTT. The complete variable domain, with remaining parts taken from reference TRBV11-3 and TRBJ1-1, reads EAGVVQSPRYKIIEKKQPVAFWCNPISGHNTLYWYLQNLGQGPELLIRYENEEAVDDSQLPKDRFSAERLKGVDSTLKIQPAELGDSAVYLCASSLQGSTEAFFGQGTRLTVV.

The chain couples TRBV11-2 to TRBJ1-1, with D possibly matching TRBD1 (5 bases). Germline V gene sequence: CDR1 SGHAT, CDR2 FQNNGV. The germline V and J ends were trimmed by 0 bases and 5 bases, with 7 bases remaining between them. CDR3 length equals 13 residues. CDR3 sequence (DNA): TGTGCCAGCAGCTTAGATGGGGCGACTGAAGCTTTCTTT. Translation: CASSLDGATEAFF.

The chain joins TRBV13 to TRBJ1-5; D is ambiguous. Trimming took 1 base from V and 6 from J, leaving 4 bases between them. The germline V gene encodes CDR1 PRHDT and CDR2 FYEKMQ (reference sequence). The CDR3 is 12 residues long. CDR3 sequence (DNA): TGTGCCAGCAGCTTAGTCGGTCAGCCCCAGCATTTT. Amino acid sequence: CASSLVGQPQHF.

The chain is built from TRBV19 and TRBJ1-3, with D possibly matching TRBD1 (6 bases). V lost 2 bases to trimming and J lost 2 bases, with 10 bases between them. Per the germline V gene, CDR1 is LNHDA and CDR2 is SQIVND (reference sequence). The CDR3 sequence is 15 residues long. DNA for the CDR3: TGTGCCAGTAGTATATGGTCAGGGGCTGGAAACACCATATATTTT. Translated: CASSIWSGAGNTIYF.

The chain uses TRBV28 and TRBJ2-5, with 7 bases matching TRBD2. Germline trimming cut 3 bases from V and 2 bases from J; bases unmatched to any gene: 12. The CDR3 runs 17 residues. Germline-derived CDR1 and CDR2 are MDHEN and SYDVKM. Written as DNA, the CDR3 is TGTGCCAGCAGTTTTTCCCAGGGAGGGATGGGTCAAGAGACCCAGTACTTC. It specifies CASSFSQGGMGQETQYF. Full variable domain (remainder filled in from reference TRBV28 and TRBJ2-5): DVKVTQSSRYLVKRTGEKVFLECVQDMDHENMFWYRQDPGLGLRLIYFSYDVKMKEKGDIPEGYSVSREKKERFSLILESASTNQTSMYLCASSFSQGGMGQETQYFGPGTRLLVL.

This chain links TRBV7-5 with TRBJ1-3. TRBV7-5 is designated a pseudogene. The CDR3 totals 15 residues. CDR3 nucleotides: TGTGCCAGAAGCTTATATGGGGAGGGTGGAAACACCATATATTTT. This sequence encodes CARSLYGEGGNTIYF.

V is TRBV14 and J is TRBJ1-2; D is undetermined. With 0 bases removed from V and 4 bases from J, the gap between germline ends came to 9 bases. Germline CDR1 is SGHDN and CDR2 is FVKESK. CDR3 length: 14 residues. CDR3 sequence: CASSQDWGAYGYTF. CDR3 DNA sequence: TGTGCCAGCAGCCAAGATTGGGGAGCCTATGGCTACACCTTC. Drawing the rest from reference TRBV14 and TRBJ1-2, the complete variable domain is EAGVTQFPSHSVIEKGQTVTLRCDPISGHDNLYWYRRVMGKEIKFLLHFVKESKQDESGMPNNRFLAERTGGTYSTLKVQPAELEDSGVYFCASSQDWGAYGYTFGSGTRLTVV.

The sample holds one count of this clone. The chain employs TRBV4-1 and TRBJ1-1; possibly TRBD1 for D (6 bases). The CDR3 sequence is 17 residues long. V was pared by 0 bases and J by 0 bases, with 14 bases between. CDR1 and CDR2 from the germline V gene are MGHRA and YSYEKL. CDR3 coding DNA: TGCGCCAGCAGCCAAGATGGAACAGGGTTCGTGAACACTGAAGCTTTCTTT. This sequence encodes CASSQDGTGFVNTEAFF.

The chain recombines TRBV28 with TRBJ2-1; 7 bases align to TRBD1. The V and J ends lost 3 bases and 1 base, in that order; junction bases with no gene match: 6. Germline V lookup: CDR1 MDHEN, CDR2 SYDVKM. The CDR3 is 16 amino acids. Here the CDR3 reads CASSLETGVSYNEQFF. Here the CDR3 DNA reads TGTGCCAGCAGTTTGGAAACAGGGGTATCCTACAATGAGCAGTTCTTC.

V is TRBV6-5 and J is TRBJ1-5; no definite D call. The ends were cut back, 2 bases at V and 4 bases at J, with 6 bases in the middle. CDR1 MNHEY and CDR2 SVGAGI come from the germline V gene. The CDR3 has 13 residues. CDR3 nucleotides: TGTGCCAGCAGTTACCAGCGGAATCAGCCCCAGCATTTT. Protein sequence: CASSYQRNQPQHF.

The chain joins TRBV9 to TRBJ2-5, with TRBD2 matching over 15 bases. This CDR3 is 16 amino acids long. CDR1 and CDR2 from the germline V gene are SGDLS and YYNGEE. V was pared by 3 bases and J by 6 bases, with 6 bases of the junction left unmatched. CDR3 protein: CASSALGLAGGKTQYF. The CDR3 DNA is TGTGCCAGCAGCGCCCTCGGACTAGCGGGAGGGAAGACCCAGTACTTC.

The genes are TRBV15 and TRBJ2-5; D might be TRBD1 (6 bases). The V end lost 2 bases, the J end lost 5 bases, and 6 bases lay between the germline ends. Per the germline V gene, CDR1 is LNHNV and CDR2 is YYDKDF (reference sequence). The length of the CDR3 is 12 residues. CDR3 DNA sequence: TGTGCCACCAGCAGACAGGGGGAGACCCAGTACTTC. Amino acids: CATSRQGETQYF.

V usage is TRBV6-6 and J usage is TRBJ1-1; D not resolved. CDR1 and CDR2 (germline): MNHNY, SVGAGI (reference sequence). This CDR3 contains 11 residues. V was cut by 6 bases and J by 11 bases, with 13 bases left in between. For the CDR3, the DNA is TGTGCCAGCAGACTCGACAAGCGGGCTTTCTTT. Its translation: CASRLDKRAFF.

The CDR3 protein is CASSSYRGRETQYF. Written as DNA, the CDR3 is TGTGCCAGCAGTTCATACAGGGGGAGAGAGACCCAGTACTTC. The chain carries TRBV27 and TRBJ2-5; 8 bases align to TRBD1. V was clipped by 4 bases and J by 4 bases; unmatched bases: 5. There are 14 residues in the CDR3. Germline assignment: CDR1 MNHEY and CDR2 SMNVEV (reference sequence).

This clone was seen a handful of times. The chain carries TRBV18 and TRBJ2-1, with TRBD1 matching over 9 bases. The V gene's germline CDR1 is KGHSH and CDR2 LQKENI. The CDR3 is made up of 17 amino acids. V lost 2 bases, J lost 5 bases, and 10 bases stayed unmatched. Here the CDR3 DNA reads TGTGCCAGCTCACCAAAGACCCCGGGACAGGGTGACAATGAGCAGTTCTTC. Protein product: CASSPKTPGQGDNEQFF.

The chain carries TRBV11-2 and TRBJ1-2; D is unresolved. Germline values: CDR1 SGHAT, CDR2 FQNNGV. Trimming shortened V by 6 bases and J by 2 bases, and 7 bases separated the two germline ends. The CDR3 spans 12 residues. CDR3 loop: CASSATNYGYTF. The DNA of the CDR3 is TGTGCCAGCAGTGCTACGAACTATGGCTACACCTTC. The entire variable domain, with the rest obtained from reference TRBV11-2 and TRBJ1-2, is as follows: EAGVAQSPRYKIIEKRQSVAFWCNPISGHATLYWYQQILGQGPKLLIQFQNNGVVDDSQLPKDRFSAERLKGVDSTLKIQPAKLEDSAVYLCASSATNYGYTFGSGTRLTVV.